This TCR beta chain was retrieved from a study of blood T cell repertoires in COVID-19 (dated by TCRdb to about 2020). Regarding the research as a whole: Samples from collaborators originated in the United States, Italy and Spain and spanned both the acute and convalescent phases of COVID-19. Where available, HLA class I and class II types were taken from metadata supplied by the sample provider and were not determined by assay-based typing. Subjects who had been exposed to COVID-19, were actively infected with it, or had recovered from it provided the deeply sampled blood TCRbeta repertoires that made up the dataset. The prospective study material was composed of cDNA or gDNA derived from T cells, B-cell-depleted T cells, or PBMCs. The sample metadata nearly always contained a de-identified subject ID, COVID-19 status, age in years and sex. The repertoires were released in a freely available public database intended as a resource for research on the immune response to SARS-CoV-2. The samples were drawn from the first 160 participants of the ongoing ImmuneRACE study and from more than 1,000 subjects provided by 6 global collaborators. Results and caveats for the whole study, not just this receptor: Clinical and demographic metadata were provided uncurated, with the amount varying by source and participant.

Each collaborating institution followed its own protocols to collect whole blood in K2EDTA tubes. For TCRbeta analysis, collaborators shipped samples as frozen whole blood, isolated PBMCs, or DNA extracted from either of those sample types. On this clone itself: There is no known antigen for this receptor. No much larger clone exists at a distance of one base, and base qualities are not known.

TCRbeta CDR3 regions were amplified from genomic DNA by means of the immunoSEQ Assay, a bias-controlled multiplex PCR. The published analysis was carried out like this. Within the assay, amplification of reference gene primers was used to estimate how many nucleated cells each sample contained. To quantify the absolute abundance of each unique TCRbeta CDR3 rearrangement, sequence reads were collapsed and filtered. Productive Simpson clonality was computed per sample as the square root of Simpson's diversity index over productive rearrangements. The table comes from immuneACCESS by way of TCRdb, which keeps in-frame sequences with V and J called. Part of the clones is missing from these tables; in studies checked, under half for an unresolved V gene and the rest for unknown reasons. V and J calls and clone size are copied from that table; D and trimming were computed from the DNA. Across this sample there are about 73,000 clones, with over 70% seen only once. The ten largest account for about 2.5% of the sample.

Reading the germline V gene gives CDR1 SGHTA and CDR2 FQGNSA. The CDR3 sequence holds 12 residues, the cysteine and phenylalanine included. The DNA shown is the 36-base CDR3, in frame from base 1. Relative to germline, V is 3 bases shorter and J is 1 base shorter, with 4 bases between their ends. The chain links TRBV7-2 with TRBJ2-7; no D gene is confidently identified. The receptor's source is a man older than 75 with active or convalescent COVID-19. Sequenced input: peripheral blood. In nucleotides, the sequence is TGTGCCAGCAGCTTGACTTCCTACGAGCAGTACTTC. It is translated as CASSLTSYEQYF.